The 21 T cell receptor beta chains in this list originate from one sample, sequenced in a study of cytomegalovirus exposure and HLA in healthy donors. The PCR had 60 Vbeta and 13 Jbeta primers. Produced via immunoSEQ multiplex PCR; TCRdb's table is partial and in-frame only. Among fewer than 250,000 clones, roughly 87% were seen once, and the ten largest hold around 0.98%. The sequenced sample was PBMCs. These receptors were collected from a boy between 2 and 15 years old in good health and CMV-seronegative.

This chain uses TRBV9 with TRBJ1-1; tentative D call: TRBD1 (5 bases). V shed 4 bases and J shed 7 bases, with 14 bases lying between them. The germline V gene encodes CDR1 SGDLS and CDR2 YYNGEE. This CDR3 region has 13 residues. CDR3: CASSPNPQGEAFF. The CDR3 DNA sequence: TGTGCCAGCAGCCCCAATCCCCAGGGTGAAGCTTTCTTT.

The chain carries TRBV5-1 and TRBJ2-3, with TRBD1 as a possible D gene (6 bases). The CDR3 runs to 16 residues. The germline gives CDR1 SGHRS, CDR2 YFSETQ. V was cut by 2 bases and J by 4 bases, with 17 bases left in between. CDR3 sequence reads: CASSFKTGFVSDTQYF. DNA of the CDR3: TGCGCCAGCAGCTTTAAAACAGGGTTCGTATCAGATACGCAGTATTTT.

J is TRBJ1-3 and V is TRBV9, with 7 bases that match TRBD1. V gave up 3 bases and J gave up 2 bases; unmatched junction bases: 8. There are 16 residues in the CDR3. CDR1 and CDR2 from the germline V gene are SGDLS and YYNGEE. This CDR3 reads CASSAGVDRAGNTIYF. DNA for the CDR3: TGTGCCAGCAGCGCAGGTGTAGACAGGGCTGGAAACACCATATATTTT.

This sequence joins TRBV5-1 and TRBJ2-4; D is uncertain. The V gene's germline CDR1 is SGHRS and CDR2 YFSETQ. Trimming took off 4 bases at V and 1 base at J, with 6 bases between the two ends. The CDR3 sequence is 13 residues long. CDR3 nucleotide sequence: TGCGCCAGCAGCCAAGCCGCCAAAAACATTCAGTACTTC. Translating it yields CASSQAAKNIQYF.

V and J are TRBV27 and TRBJ2-5, with TRBD2 matching over 8 bases. J lost 4 bases, V lost 2 bases, and 9 bases had no gene match. The CDR3 runs 16 residues. Germline CDR1 reads MNHEY; CDR2 reads SMNVEV (reference sequence). CDR3 DNA sequence: TGTGCCAGCAGTTTACATCCCGGGGGGGCGGGAGAGACCCAGTACTTC. It encodes CASSLHPGGAGETQYF.

The chain recombines TRBV2 with TRBJ2-1; 9 nucleotides match TRBD2. Germline-derived CDR1 and CDR2 are SNHLY and FYNNEI. CDR3 size: 16 residues. With 4 bases clipped from V and 0 bases from J, the junction kept 4 bases outside the gene matches. The CDR3 sequence is CASSGQRGASYNEQFF. The CDR3 DNA follows: TGTGCCAGCAGTGGGCAGCGGGGGGCCTCCTACAATGAGCAGTTCTTC.

The gene calls are TRBV11-2 and TRBJ2-1; a possible D gene is TRBD1 (6 bases). The CDR3 runs 15 residues. Germline CDR1 SGHAT, CDR2 FQNNGV. V dropped 5 bases and J dropped 1 base, with 12 bases sitting between them. CDR3 amino acids: CASSAPQGSYNEQFF. The CDR3 DNA reads TGTGCCAGCAGCGCACCCCAGGGGTCCTACAATGAGCAGTTCTTC.

This clone was recorded only once. The chain carries TRBV27 and TRBJ1-2; 8 bases align to TRBD1. The CDR3 runs to 14 residues. Losses at the gene ends were 0 bases for V and 4 bases for J; bases not matched to a gene: 1. CDR1 and CDR2 (germline): MNHEY, SMNVEV (reference sequence). As DNA, the CDR3 is TGTGCCAGCAGTTTATCCGGGACAGGCTATGGCTACACCTTC. Encoded protein: CASSLSGTGYGYTF.

The genes are TRBV15 and TRBJ1-5, with D perhaps TRBD1 (6 bases). The germline V gene encodes CDR1 LNHNV and CDR2 YYDKDF (reference sequence). The CDR3 covers 14 residues. V gave up 6 bases and J gave up 9 bases, with 18 bases separating them. The DNA for the CDR3 is TGTGCCACCAGAGAGGGGGGGACCAATGGGCCCCAGCATTTT. The encoded protein is CATREGGTNGPQHF.

This rearrangement joins TRBV27 to TRBJ2-1, with 10 bases identical to TRBD2. Germline V gives CDR1 MNHEY, CDR2 SMNVEV (reference sequence). V was clipped by 0 bases and J by 12 bases; unmatched bases: 2. The CDR3 contains 13 residues. The CDR3 coding sequence is TGTGCCAGCAGTTTATCTCTAGCGGGAGTGCAGTTCTTC. The encoded protein is CASSLSLAGVQFF.

The chain is built from TRBV2 and TRBJ2-7; D is unresolved. Trimming pared 6 bases from V and 1 base from J, leaving 10 bases between. The CDR3 totals 13 residues. Looked up from germline, CDR1 is SNHLY and CDR2 is FYNNEI. The CDR3 sequence: CASSSDGSYEQYF. CDR3 coding DNA: TGTGCCAGCAGCTCAGACGGGTCCTACGAGCAGTACTTC.

The V call is TRBV7-9, the J call TRBJ2-3; perhaps TRBD2 as D (5 bases). This CDR3 comprises 13 residues. Germline V lookup: CDR1 SEHNR, CDR2 FQNEAQ (reference sequence). The DNA of the CDR3 is TGTGCGGAGGAAGGATCTAGCACAGATACGCAGTATTTT. It codes for CAEEGSSTDTQYF.

The chain has TRBV19 and TRBJ1-6; 10 bases align to TRBD1. Germline V lookup: CDR1 LNHDA, CDR2 SQIVND (reference sequence). CDR3 length: 14 residues. With V trimmed by 5 bases and J by 9 bases, 4 bases remained unmatched. In DNA form, the CDR3 reads TGTGCCAGTAGTCGACAGGGGGCGGGTTCACCCCTCCACTTT. Translated: CASSRQGAGSPLHF.

The rearrangement joins TRBV5-1 to TRBJ1-1; no clear D. In germline, CDR1 is SGHRS, CDR2 YFSETQ. Trimming took 4 bases from V and 4 from J, leaving 11 bases between them. CDR3 length: 13 residues. The CDR3 spells CASSTVGGTEAFF. CDR3 in DNA: TGCGCCAGCAGCACGGTAGGCGGCACTGAAGCTTTCTTT.

The V gene is TRBV20-1, the J gene TRBJ2-5; maybe TRBD2 (6 bases). The V and J ends lost 6 bases and 4 bases respectively, with 9 bases between them. This CDR3 comprises 11 residues. Per germline, CDR1 DFQATT and CDR2 SNEGSKA (reference sequence). The CDR3 here is CSARDLETQYF. The CDR3 nucleotides read TGCAGTGCCCGGGACTTAGAGACCCAGTACTTC.

The V gene is TRBV7-2, the J gene TRBJ1-1, with D perhaps matching TRBD1 (5 bases). CDR3 size: 14 residues. The germline V and J ends were trimmed by 2 bases and 0 bases, with 7 bases remaining between them. CDR1 and CDR2 from the germline V gene are SGHTA and FQGNSA. The DNA for the CDR3 is TGTGCCAGCAGCTTAAGGGGAATGAACACTGAAGCTTTCTTT. Protein sequence: CASSLRGMNTEAFF.

This chain joins TRBV12-1 and TRBJ2-3; the D call in the table, TRBD2, was not verified against the DNA. TRBV12-1 is labeled a pseudogene. The CDR3 has 13 amino acids. The CDR3 loop reads CATGGLNTDTQYF. DNA of the CDR3: TGTGCCACCGGTGGACTCAACACAGATACGCAGTATTTT.

The V gene is TRBV9, the J gene TRBJ1-4, with unresolved D. Trimming cost V 1 base and J 8 bases, with 12 bases left between them. CDR1 is SGDLS, CDR2 YYNGEE, per germline. The CDR3 has 14 residues. The CDR3 reads CASSVRPGKEKLFF. The CDR3 nucleotides read TGTGCCAGCAGCGTACGCCCCGGTAAAGAAAAACTGTTTTTT.

The chain has TRBV5-5 and TRBJ2-5; D call uncertain. The CDR3 totals 14 residues. CDR1 SGHKS and CDR2 YYEKEE come from the germline V gene (reference sequence). V dropped 6 bases and J dropped 5 bases, with 17 bases sitting between them. The CDR3 DNA reads as TGTGCCAGCAACCCGAATAGTCGTACGGAGACCCAGTACTTC. Protein product: CASNPNSRTETQYF.

This chain uses TRBV4-2 with TRBJ2-7, with TRBD2 identical over 8 bases. Losses at the gene ends were 1 base for V and 0 bases for J; bases not matched to a gene: 5. The CDR3 is 16 residues long. Germline lookup yields CDR1 LGHNA and CDR2 YNFKEQ. The CDR3: CASSQGVSGDSYEQYF. CDR3 coding DNA: TGTGCCAGCAGCCAAGGTGTTAGCGGGGACTCCTACGAGCAGTACTTC.

The chain uses TRBV23-1 and TRBJ2-1; D might be TRBD1 (6 bases). TRBV23-1 belongs to the ORF category, with a function that is uncertain. CDR3 length: 16 residues. The V end was cut by 2 bases, the J end by 5 bases, with 16 bases between. CDR3 in amino acids: CASSQEQGRGHNEQFF. CDR3 bases: TGCGCCAGCAGTCAAGAACAGGGTAGAGGACACAATGAGCAGTTCTTC.